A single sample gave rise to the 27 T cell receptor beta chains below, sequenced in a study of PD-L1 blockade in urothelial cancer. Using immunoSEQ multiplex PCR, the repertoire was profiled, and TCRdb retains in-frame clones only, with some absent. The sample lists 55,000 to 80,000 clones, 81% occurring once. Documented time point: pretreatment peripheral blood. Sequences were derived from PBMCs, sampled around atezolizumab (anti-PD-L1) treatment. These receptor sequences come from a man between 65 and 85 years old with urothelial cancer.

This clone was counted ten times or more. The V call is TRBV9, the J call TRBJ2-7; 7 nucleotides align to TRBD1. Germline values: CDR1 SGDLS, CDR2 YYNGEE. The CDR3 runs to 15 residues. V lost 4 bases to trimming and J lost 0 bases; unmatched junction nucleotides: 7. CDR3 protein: CASSLGTASSYEQYF. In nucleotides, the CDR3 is TGTGCCAGCAGCCTAGGGACAGCGAGCTCCTACGAGCAGTACTTC.

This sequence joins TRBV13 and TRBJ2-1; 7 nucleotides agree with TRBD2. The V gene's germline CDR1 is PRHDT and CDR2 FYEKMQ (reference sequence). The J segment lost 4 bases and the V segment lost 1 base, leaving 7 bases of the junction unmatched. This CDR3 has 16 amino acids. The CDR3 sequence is CASSLAVGGRYNEQFF. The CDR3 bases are TGTGCCAGCAGCTTAGCGGTGGGAGGGCGGTACAATGAGCAGTTCTTC. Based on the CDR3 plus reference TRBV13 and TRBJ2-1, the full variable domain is AAGVIQSPRHLIKEKRETATLKCYPIPRHDTVYWYQQGPGQDPQFLISFYEKMQSDKGSIPDRFSAQQFSDYHSELNMSSLELGDSALYFCASSLAVGGRYNEQFFGPGTRLTVL.

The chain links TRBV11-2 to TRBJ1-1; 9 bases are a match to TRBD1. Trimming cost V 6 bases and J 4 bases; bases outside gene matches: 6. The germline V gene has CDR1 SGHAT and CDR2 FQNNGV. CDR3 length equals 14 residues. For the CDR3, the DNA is TGTGCCAGCAGACTCGACAGGGGGGTCACTGAAGCTTTCTTT. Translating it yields CASRLDRGVTEAFF.

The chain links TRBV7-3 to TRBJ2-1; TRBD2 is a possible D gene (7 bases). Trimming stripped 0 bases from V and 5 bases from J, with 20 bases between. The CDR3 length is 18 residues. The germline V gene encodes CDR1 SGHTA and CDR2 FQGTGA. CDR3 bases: TGTGCCAGCAGCTTAACACGGCGGGGGCTAGCGGAAAACAATGAGCAGTTCTTC. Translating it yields CASSLTRRGLAENNEQFF.

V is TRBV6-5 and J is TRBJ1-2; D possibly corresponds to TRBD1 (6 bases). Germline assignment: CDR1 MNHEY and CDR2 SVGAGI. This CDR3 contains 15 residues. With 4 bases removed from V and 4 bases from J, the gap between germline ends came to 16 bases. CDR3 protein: CASSSQGFMTYGYTF. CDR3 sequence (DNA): TGTGCCAGCAGTTCACAGGGATTTATGACCTATGGCTACACCTTC.

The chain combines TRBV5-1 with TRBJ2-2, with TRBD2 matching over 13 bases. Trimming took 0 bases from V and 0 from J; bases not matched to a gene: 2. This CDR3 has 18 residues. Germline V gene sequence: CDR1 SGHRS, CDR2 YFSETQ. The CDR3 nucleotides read TGCGCCAGCAGCTTGGGAGGGACTAGCGGGGCGAACACCGGGGAGCTGTTTTTT. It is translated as CASSLGGTSGANTGELFF. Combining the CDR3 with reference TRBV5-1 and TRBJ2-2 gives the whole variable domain KAGVTQTPRYLIKTRGQQVTLSCSPISGHRSVSWYQQTPGQGLQFLFEYFSETQRNKGNFPGRFSGRQFSNSRSEMNVSTLELGDSALYLCASSLGGTSGANTGELFFGEGSRLTVL.

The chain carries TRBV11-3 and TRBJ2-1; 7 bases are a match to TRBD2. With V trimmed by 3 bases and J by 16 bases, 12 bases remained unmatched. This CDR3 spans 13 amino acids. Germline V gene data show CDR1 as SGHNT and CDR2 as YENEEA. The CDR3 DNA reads TGTGCCAGCAGCTTTTCGGAGCGGGATCTACCTTTCTTC. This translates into CASSFSERDLPFF.

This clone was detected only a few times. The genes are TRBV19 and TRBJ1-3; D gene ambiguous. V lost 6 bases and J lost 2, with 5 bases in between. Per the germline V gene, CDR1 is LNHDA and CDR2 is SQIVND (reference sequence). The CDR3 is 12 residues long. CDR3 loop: CASRETGNTIYF. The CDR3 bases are TGTGCCAGTAGAGAGACTGGAAACACCATATATTTT.

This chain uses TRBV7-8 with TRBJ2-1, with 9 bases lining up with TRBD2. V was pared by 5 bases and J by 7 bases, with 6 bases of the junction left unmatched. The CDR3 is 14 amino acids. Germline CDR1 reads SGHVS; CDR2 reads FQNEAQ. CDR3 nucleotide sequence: TGTGCCAGCAGCGAGGGACTAGCCACGAATGAGCAGTTCTTC. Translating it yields CASSEGLATNEQFF.

CDR3 DNA sequence: TGTGCCAGCAGCCAATTTCTAGCGGGTCACAATGAGCAGTTCTTC. It is translated as CASSQFLAGHNEQFF. This rearrangement joins TRBV4-2 to TRBJ2-1, with 8 nucleotides matching TRBD2. The ends lost 2 bases at V and 5 bases at J; junction bases unmatched: 5. The germline V gene has CDR1 LGHNA and CDR2 YNFKEQ. This CDR3 contains 15 residues.

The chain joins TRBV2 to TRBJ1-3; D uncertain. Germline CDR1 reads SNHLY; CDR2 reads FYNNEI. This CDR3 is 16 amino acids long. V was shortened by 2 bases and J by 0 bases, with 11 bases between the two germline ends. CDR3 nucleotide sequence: TGTGCCAGCAGTGAAAATAGACTCAGCTCTGGAAACACCATATATTTT. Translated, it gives CASSENRLSSGNTIYF.

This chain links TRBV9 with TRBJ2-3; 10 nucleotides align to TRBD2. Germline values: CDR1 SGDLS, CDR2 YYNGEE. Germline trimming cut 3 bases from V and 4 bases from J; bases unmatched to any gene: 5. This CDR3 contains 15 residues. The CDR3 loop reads CASSALAGAPDTQYF. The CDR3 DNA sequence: TGTGCCAGCAGCGCCCTAGCGGGAGCCCCAGATACGCAGTATTTT.

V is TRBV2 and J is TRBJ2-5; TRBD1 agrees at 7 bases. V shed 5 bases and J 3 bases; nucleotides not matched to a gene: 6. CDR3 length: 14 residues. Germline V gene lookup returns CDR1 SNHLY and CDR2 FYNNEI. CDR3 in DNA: TGTGCCAGCAGTTACCGGGACAGCGAAGAGACCCAGTACTTC. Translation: CASSYRDSEETQYF.

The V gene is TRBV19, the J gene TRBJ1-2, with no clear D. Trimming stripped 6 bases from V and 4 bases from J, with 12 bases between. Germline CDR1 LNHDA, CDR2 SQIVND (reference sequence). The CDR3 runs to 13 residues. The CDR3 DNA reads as TGTGCCAGTAGAGTCCTCGGGAGCTATGGCTACACCTTC. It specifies CASRVLGSYGYTF.

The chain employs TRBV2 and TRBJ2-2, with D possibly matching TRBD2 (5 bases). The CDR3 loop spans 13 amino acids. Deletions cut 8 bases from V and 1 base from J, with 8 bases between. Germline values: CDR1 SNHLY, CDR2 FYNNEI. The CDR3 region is CASRSGNTGELFF. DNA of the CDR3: TGTGCCAGCCGCAGCGGGAACACCGGGGAGCTGTTTTTT.

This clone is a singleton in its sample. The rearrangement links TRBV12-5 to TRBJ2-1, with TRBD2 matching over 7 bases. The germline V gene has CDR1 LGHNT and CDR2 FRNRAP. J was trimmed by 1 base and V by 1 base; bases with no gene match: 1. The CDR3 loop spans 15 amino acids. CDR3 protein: CASGLGTRSYNEQFF. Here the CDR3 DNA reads TGTGCTAGTGGTTTGGGGACTAGATCCTACAATGAGCAGTTCTTC.

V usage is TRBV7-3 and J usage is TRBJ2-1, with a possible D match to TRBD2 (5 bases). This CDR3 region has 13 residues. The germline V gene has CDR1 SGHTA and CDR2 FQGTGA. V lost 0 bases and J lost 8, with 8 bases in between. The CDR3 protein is CASSLTGSDEQFF. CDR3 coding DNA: TGTGCCAGCAGCTTAACGGGTAGCGATGAGCAGTTCTTC.

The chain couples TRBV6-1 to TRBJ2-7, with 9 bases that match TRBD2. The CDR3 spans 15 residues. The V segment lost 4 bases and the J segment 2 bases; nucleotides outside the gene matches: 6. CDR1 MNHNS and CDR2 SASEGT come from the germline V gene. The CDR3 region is CASSVLAGDTYEQYF. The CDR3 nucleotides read TGTGCCAGCAGTGTATTAGCGGGGGATACCTACGAGCAGTACTTC.

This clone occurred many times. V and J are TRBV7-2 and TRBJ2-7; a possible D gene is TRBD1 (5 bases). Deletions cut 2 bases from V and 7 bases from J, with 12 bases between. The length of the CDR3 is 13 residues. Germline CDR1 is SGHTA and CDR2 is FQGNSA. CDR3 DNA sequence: TGTGCCAGCAGCTTAATTCAGGGAATAGAGCAGTACTTC. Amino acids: CASSLIQGIEQYF.

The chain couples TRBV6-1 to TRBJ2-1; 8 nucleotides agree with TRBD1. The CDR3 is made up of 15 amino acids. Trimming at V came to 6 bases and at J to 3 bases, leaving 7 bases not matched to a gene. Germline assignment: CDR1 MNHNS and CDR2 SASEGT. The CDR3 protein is CASSKDRAFYNEQFF. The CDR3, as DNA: TGTGCCAGCAGCAAGGACAGGGCTTTCTACAATGAGCAGTTCTTC.

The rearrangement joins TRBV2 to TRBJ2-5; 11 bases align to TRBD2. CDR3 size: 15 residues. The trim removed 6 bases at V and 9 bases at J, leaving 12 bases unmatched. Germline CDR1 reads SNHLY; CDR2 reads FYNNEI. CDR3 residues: CASRILAGADRAQYF. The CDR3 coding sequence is TGTGCCAGCAGGATACTAGCGGGAGCGGATCGAGCCCAGTACTTC.

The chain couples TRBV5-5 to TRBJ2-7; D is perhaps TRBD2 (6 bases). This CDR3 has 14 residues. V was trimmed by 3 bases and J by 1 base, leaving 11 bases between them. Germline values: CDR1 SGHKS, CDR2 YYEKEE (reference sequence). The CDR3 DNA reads TGTGCCAGCAGCTCCTTTAGCGGTTCCTACGAGCAGTACTTC. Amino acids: CASSSFSGSYEQYF.

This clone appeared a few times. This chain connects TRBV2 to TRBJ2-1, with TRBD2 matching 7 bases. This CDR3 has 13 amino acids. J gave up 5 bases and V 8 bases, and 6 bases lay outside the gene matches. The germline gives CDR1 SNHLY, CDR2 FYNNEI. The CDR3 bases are TGTGCCAGCCAATTAGGGAGGGACAATGAGCAGTTCTTC. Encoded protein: CASQLGRDNEQFF.

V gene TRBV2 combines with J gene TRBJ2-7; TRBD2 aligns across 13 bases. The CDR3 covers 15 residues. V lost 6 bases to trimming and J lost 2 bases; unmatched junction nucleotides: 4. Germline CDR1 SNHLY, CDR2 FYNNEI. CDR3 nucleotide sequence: TGTGCCAGCAGACCGGGACTAGCGGGACCCTACGAGCAGTACTTC. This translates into CASRPGLAGPYEQYF.

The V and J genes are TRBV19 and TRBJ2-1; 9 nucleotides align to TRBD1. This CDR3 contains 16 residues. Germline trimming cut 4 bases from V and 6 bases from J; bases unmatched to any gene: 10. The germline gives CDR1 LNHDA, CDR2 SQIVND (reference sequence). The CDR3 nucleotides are TGTGCCAGTAGTAGCGGGGGCAACAGGGGGCCCAATGAGCAGTTCTTC. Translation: CASSSGGNRGPNEQFF.

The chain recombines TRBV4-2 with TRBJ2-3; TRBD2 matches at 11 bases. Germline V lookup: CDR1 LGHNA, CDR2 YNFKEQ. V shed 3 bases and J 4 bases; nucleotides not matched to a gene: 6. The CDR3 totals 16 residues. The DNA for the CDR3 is TGTGCCAGCAGCCAGGTAGCGGGAGGGCCGTCAGATACGCAGTATTTT. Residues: CASSQVAGGPSDTQYF.

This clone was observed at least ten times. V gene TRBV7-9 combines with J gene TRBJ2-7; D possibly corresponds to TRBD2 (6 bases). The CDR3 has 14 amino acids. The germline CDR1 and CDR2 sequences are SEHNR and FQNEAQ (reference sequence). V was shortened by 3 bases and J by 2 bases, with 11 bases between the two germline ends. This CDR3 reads CASSFSGKTYEQYF. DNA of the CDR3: TGTGCCAGCAGCTTTAGCGGAAAAACCTACGAGCAGTACTTC.